Listed below are T cell receptor beta chains from one sample, sequenced in a study of T cells in Graves' hyperthyroidism and ophthalmopathy. TCRdb re-called the multiplex PCR reads with MiXCR, one entry per CDR3 protein. The table includes fewer than 450,000 distinct CDR3 sequences, 12% to 15% detected once. What was sequenced was blood. These receptors were collected from a woman aged 55 to 70 with Graves' ophthalmopathy. CDR3s include the opening cysteine and the closing phenylalanine or tryptophan. D genes are given only for firm matches. The size of a clone is reported for some rows only, either as once, few or many, or as a class for expanded clones.

D gene,clone size,J gene,V gene,CDR3 DNA,CDR3 protein
NA,NA,TRBJ2-5,TRBV5-1,TGCGCCAGCAGCTTGGCCGGGGCGGCGAGAGAGACCCAGTACTTC,CASSLAGAARETQYF
TRBD1,NA,TRBJ1-2,TRBV29-1,TGCAGCGGGGGGGGACAGGGATATGGCTACACCTTC,CSGGGQGYGYTF
TRBD2,few,TRBJ2-1,TRBV15,TGTGCCACCAGCCCTTTGGGGGGGAACTCCTACAATGAGCAGTTCTTC,CATSPLGGNSYNEQFF
TRBD2,NA,TRBJ2-3,TRBV20-1,TGCAGTTCTACCCCTAGCGGGGCTAGCACAGATACGCAGTATTTT,CSSTPSGASTDTQYF
NA,many,TRBJ2-7,TRBV6-6,TGTGCCAGCAGTTACTCGCGTACCTACGAGCAGTACTTC,CASSYSRTYEQYF
NA,few,TRBJ2-3,TRBV20-1,TGCAGTGCTCCCCCCAGCGCCACAGATACGCAGTATTTT,CSAPPSATDTQYF
NA,few,TRBJ1-1,TRBV27,TGTGCCAGCAGCGGAGGGGAAAACACTGAAGCTTTCTTT,CASSGGENTEAFF
NA,few,TRBJ1-2,TRBV29-1,TGCAGCGTTCGAAGAGACGACCGCTACACCTTC,CSVRRDDRYTF
NA,many,TRBJ2-1,TRBV5-1,TGCGCCAGCAGCTCCCGGCAGGGAGAGAACAATGAGCAGTTCTTC,CASSSRQGENNEQFF
NA,few,TRBJ2-1,TRBV30,TGTGCCTGGAGTGTACTTTGGACAAATGCGGATGAGCAGTTCTTC,CAWSVLWTNADEQFF
TRBD2,NA,TRBJ2-5,TRBV5-1,TGCGCCAGCAGCCAAACTAGCGGGGTGCAAGAGACCCAGTACTTC,CASSQTSGVQETQYF
TRBD1,few,TRBJ1-4,TRBV9,TGTGCCAGCAGCTTCCGACAGGGAGGTACTAATGAAAAACTGTTTTTT,CASSFRQGGTNEKLFF
TRBD2,many,TRBJ2-1,TRBV5-1,TGCGCCAGCCAGCGGGACTCCCACAATGAGCAGTTCTTC,CASQRDSHNEQFF
TRBD1,many,TRBJ2-7,TRBV11-2,TGTGCCAGCAGGGGACAGGGTACCCACGAGCAGTACTTC,CASRGQGTHEQYF
TRBD1,many,TRBJ1-5,TRBV12-3/TRBV12-4,TGTGCCAGCAGCCGACAGGGCTCCGGTCAGCCCCAGCATTTT,CASSRQGSGQPQHF
NA,few,TRBJ1-4,TRBV6-1,TGTGCCAGCAGTGAACAGGCAGTTGATGAAAAACTGTTTTTT,CASSEQAVDEKLFF
NA,many,TRBJ1-5,TRBV11-2,TGTGCCAGCAGCTTAGGACAGTTCAATCAGCCCCAGCATTTT,CASSLGQFNQPQHF
NA,many,TRBJ2-5,TRBV11-2,TGTGCCAGCAGCTTAGATCGTGGTAGCAGCGGAGAGACCCAGTACTTC,CASSLDRGSSGETQYF